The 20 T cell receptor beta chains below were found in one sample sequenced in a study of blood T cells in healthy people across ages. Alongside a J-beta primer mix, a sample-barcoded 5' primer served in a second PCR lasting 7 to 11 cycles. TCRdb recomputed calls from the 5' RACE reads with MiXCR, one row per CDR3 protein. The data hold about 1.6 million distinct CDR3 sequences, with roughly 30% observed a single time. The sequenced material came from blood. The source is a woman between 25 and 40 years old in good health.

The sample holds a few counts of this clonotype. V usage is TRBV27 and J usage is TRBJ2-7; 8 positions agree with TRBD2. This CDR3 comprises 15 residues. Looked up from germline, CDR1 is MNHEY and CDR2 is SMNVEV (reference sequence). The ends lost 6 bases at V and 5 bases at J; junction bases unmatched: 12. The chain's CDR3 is CASSPPGGGLDEQYF. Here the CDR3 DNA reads TGTGCCAGCAGCCCTCCCGGGGGGGGACTTGACGAGCAGTACTTC.

The CDR3 loop reads CASSPGQDTNYGYTF. In nucleotides, the CDR3 is TGTGCCAGCAGTCCTGGACAGGACACTAACTATGGCTACACCTTC. The chain employs TRBV28 and TRBJ1-2; TRBD1 matches at 7 bases. CDR3 length: 15 residues. The germline V gene encodes CDR1 MDHEN and CDR2 SYDVKM. V lost 5 bases to trimming and J lost 0 bases; unmatched junction nucleotides: 6.

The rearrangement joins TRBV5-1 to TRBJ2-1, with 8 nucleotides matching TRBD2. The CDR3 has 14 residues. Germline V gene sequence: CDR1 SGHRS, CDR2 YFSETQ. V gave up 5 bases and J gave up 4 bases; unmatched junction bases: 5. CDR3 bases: TGCGCCAGCAGTGCGGGGGGAGAGTACAATGAGCAGTTCTTC. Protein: CASSAGGEYNEQFF.

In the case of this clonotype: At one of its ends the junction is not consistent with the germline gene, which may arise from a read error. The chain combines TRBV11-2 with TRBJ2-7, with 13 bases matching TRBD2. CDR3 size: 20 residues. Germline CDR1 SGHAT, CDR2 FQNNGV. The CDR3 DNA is TGTGCCAGCAGCTTAGGGGGGGCTGGACTAGCGGGAGAGCCTTTTGAGACCCAGTACTTT. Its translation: CASSLGGAGLAGEPFETQYF. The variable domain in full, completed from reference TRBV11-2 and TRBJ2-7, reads EAGVAQSPRYKIIEKRQSVAFWCNPISGHATLYWYQQILGQGPKLLIQFQNNGVVDDSQLPKDRFSAERLKGVDSTLKIQPAKLEDSAVYLCASSLGGAGLAGEPFETQYFGPGTRLTVT.

CDR3 sequence reads: CASSCAITSGGPTYEQYF. The CDR3 DNA follows: TGTGCCAGCAGCTGCGCCATTACTAGCGGGGGGCCAACCTACGAGCAGTACTTC. This rearrangement joins TRBV13 to TRBJ2-7; 12 bases map to TRBD2. The J segment lost 2 bases and the V segment lost 4 bases, leaving 12 bases of the junction unmatched. The CDR3 has 18 residues. CDR1 is PRHDT, CDR2 FYEKMQ, per germline (reference sequence).

The CDR3 is CASSLRGRFDDYGYTF. CDR3 DNA: TGTGCCAGCAGTTTACGCGGCAGGTTTGATGACTATGGCTACACCTTC. The rearrangement links TRBV28 to TRBJ1-2; no firm D call. The ends were cut back, 2 bases at V and 3 bases at J, with 16 bases in the middle. CDR1 and CDR2 from the germline V gene are MDHEN and SYDVKM. This CDR3 is 16 amino acids long.

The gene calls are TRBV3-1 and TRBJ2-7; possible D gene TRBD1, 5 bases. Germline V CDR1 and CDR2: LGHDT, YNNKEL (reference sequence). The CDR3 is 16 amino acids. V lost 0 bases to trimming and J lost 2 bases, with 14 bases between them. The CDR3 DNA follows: TGTGCCAGCAGCCAAGATAGGGGTGCAGAGGCCTACGAGCAGTACTTC. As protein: CASSQDRGAEAYEQYF.

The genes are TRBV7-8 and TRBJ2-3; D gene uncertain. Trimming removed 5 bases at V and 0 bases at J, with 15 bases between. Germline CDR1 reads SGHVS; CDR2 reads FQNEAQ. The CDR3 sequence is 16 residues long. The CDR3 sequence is CASSDTTRSSTDTQYF. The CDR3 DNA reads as TGTGCCAGCAGCGATACGACGCGGAGTAGCACAGATACGCAGTATTTT.

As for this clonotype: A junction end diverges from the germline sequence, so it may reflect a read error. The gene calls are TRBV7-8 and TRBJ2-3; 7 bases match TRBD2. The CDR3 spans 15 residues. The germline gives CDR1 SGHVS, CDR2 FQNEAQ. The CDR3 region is CTSSLAGGSPDTQYF. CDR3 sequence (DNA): TGTACCAGCAGCTTAGCTGGCGGGAGCCCAGATACGCAGTATTTT.

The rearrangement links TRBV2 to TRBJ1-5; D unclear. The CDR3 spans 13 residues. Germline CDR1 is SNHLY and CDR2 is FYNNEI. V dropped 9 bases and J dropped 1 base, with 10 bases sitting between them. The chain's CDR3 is CARGLGSNQPQHF. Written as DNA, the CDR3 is TGTGCCAGAGGCCTAGGGAGCAATCAGCCCCAGCATTTT.

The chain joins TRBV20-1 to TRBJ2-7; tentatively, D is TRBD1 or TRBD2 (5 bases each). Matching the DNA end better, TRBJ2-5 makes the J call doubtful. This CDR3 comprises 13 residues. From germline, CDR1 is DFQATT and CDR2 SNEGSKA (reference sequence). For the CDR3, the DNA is TGCAGTGCTAGGAGAGGGGATCGGGAGACCCAGTACTTC. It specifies CSARRGDRETQYF.

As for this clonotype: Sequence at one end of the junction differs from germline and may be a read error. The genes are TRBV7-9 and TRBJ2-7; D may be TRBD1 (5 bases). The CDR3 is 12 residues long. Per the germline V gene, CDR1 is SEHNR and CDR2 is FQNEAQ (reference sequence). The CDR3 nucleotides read TGTGACAGCAGCTTTTCCAGGGACGAGCAGTACTTC. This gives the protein CDSSFSRDEQYF.

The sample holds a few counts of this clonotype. The CDR3 sequence: CASGRWTGAKMEPGELFF. Written as DNA, the CDR3 is TGTGCCAGCGGTAGATGGACAGGGGCCAAAATGGAGCCCGGGGAGCTGTTTTTT. V and J are TRBV12-3 or TRBV12-4 and TRBJ2-2, with 9 bases identical to TRBD1. This CDR3 contains 18 residues. V lost 8 bases and J lost 6; bases outside the gene matches: 19.

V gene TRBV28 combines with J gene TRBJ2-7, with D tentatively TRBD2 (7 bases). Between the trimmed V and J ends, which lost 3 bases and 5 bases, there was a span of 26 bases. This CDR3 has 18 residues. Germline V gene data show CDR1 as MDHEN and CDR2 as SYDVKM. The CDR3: CASSFVHLGGRVTHEQYF. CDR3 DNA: TGTGCCAGCAGTTTCGTTCACTTGGGGGGGCGGGTGACCCACGAGCAGTACTTC.

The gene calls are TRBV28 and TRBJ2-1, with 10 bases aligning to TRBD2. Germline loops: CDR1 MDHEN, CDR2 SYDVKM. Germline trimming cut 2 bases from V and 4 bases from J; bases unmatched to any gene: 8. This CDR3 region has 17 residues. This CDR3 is CASSLGSLAGLYNEQFF. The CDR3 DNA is TGTGCCAGCAGTTTAGGGTCACTAGCGGGGTTATACAATGAGCAGTTCTTC. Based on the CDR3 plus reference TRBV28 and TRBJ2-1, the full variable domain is DVKVTQSSRYLVKRTGEKVFLECVQDMDHENMFWYRQDPGLGLRLIYFSYDVKMKEKGDIPEGYSVSREKKERFSLILESASTNQTSMYLCASSLGSLAGLYNEQFFGPGTRLTVL.

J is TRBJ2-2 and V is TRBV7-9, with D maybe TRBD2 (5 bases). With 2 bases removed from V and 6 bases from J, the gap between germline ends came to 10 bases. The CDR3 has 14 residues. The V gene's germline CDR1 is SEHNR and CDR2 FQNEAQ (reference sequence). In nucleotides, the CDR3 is TGTGCCAGCAGCTTATCAGAGAGGGCCGGGGAGCTGTTTTTT. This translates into CASSLSERAGELFF.

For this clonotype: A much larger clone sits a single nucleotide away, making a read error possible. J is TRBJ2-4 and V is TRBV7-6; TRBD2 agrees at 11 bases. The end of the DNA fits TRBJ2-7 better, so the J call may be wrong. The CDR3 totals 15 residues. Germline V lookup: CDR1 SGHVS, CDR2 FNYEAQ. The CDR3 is CAGSPIAGGPTEQYF. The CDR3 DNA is TGTGCCGGCAGCCCGATAGCGGGAGGGCCGACCGAGCAGTACTTC.

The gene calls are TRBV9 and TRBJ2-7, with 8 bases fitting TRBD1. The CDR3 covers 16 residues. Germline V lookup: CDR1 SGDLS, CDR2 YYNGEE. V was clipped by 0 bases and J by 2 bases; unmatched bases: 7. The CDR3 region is CASSVAPGQDTYEQYF. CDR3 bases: TGTGCCAGCAGCGTAGCCCCGGGACAGGATACCTACGAGCAGTACTTC.

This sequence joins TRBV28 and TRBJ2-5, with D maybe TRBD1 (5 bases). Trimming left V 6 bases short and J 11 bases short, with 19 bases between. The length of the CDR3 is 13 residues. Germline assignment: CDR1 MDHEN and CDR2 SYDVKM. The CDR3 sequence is CASSSFSGIEQYF. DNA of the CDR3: TGTGCCAGCAGCTCTTTCTCAGGGATTGAGCAGTACTTC.

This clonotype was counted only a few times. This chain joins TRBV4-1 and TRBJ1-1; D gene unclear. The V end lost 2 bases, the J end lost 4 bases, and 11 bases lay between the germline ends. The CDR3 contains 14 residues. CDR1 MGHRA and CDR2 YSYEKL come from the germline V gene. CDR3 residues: CASSQSPAGTEAFF. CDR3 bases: TGCGCCAGCAGCCAAAGCCCAGCGGGCACTGAAGCTTTCTTT.